Sequencing of this T cell receptor (beta chain) was carried out in a study of blood T cells in healthy people across ages. Trimming pared 1 base from V and 8 bases from J, leaving 9 bases between. This CDR3 is 12 amino acids long. CDR1 is GTSNPN and CDR2 is SVGIG in the germline V gene (reference sequence). The use of a sample-barcoded 5' primer and a J-beta primer mix characterized a second PCR of about 7 to 12 cycles. TCRdb itself ran the 5' RACE reads through MiXCR, one entry per CDR3 protein. Here the sample spans 650,000 to 950,000 distinct CDR3 sequences, 40% to 50% being singletons. This clonotype appeared a few times. The antigen remains undetermined. Study-wide results and limits: It was the long-lived donors that had more naive CD4+ cells and higher diversity than aged donors.

The V gene is TRBV30, the J gene TRBJ2-1; the D is unclear. This clonotype was sampled from a man aged 55-75 years in good health. The sample taken for sequencing was blood. CDR3 region: CAWSAGWDEQFF. CDR3 coding DNA: TGTGCCTGGAGTGCCGGGTGGGATGAGCAGTTCTTC.